The clone carrying this TCR beta chain appeared a few times. Its antigen is unknown. This specimen comes from a study of response to subunit inactivated influenza vaccine. TCRdb itself ran the RT-PCR reads through MiXCR, one entry per CDR3 protein. The sample has about 540,000 distinct CDR3 sequences, 14% seen once; the top ten hold roughly 10%. Study-wide results and caveats: The authors suggested that every seasonal influenza vaccination recruits few new T cells.

The CDR3 covers 12 residues. Germline-derived CDR1 and CDR2 are SSHAT and FNYEAQ (reference sequence). The germline V and J ends were trimmed by 5 bases and 6 bases, with 11 bases remaining between them. The J gene is TRBJ2-7, the V gene TRBV7-7; D unresolved. The clonotype was recovered from a middle-aged man who received an inactivated influenza vaccine. Here the sequenced sample was PBMCs from blood, taken about 12 days after vaccination. In DNA form, the CDR3 reads TGTGCCAGCAGCCATACCTCCGGCGAGCAGTACTTC. Translation: CASSHTSGEQYF.